A selection of T cell receptor beta chains follows, all from one sample in a study of regulatory T cells in long-lasting Graves disease. A single record per CDR3 protein comes from TCRdb applying MiXCR to the multiplex PCR reads. This table holds roughly 470,000 distinct CDR3 sequences, about 20% found once. The sample in question was peripheral blood mononuclear cells (PBMCs), obtained when the disease was refractory, from a patient treated with antithyroid drugs. These receptors were collected from a female donor with Graves disease. CDR3s include the opening cysteine and the closing phenylalanine or tryptophan. D genes are given only for firm matches. Size values are once, few and many counts, or a class for expanded clones, and some rows have none.

v_gene	len	abundance	j_gene	d_gene	CDR3aa	CDR3nt
TRBV13	12	.	TRBJ2-1	.	CASSLLEAEQFF	TGTGCCAGCAGCTTACTTGAGGCTGAGCAGTTCTTC
TRBV6-1	14	few	TRBJ2-7	.	CASRRASSSYEQYF	TGTGCCAGCCGAAGGGCCTCCAGCTCCTACGAGCAGTACTTC
TRBV11-2	15	.	TRBJ2-7	TRBD1	CASSLLGQGGYEQYF	TGTGCCAGCAGCTTATTGGGACAGGGAGGGTACGAGCAGTACTTC
TRBV2	14	many	TRBJ2-1	TRBD2	CASHPRLAGNEQFF	TGTGCCTCCCATCCGAGACTAGCGGGTAATGAGCAGTTCTTC
TRBV20-1	12	many	TRBJ1-5	TRBD1	CSAGQGNQPQHF	TGCAGTGCGGGACAGGGCAATCAGCCCCAGCATTTT
TRBV5-6	14	many	TRBJ1-1	.	CASSLGQGRTEAFF	TGTGCCAGCAGCTTGGGGCAGGGAAGGACTGAAGCTTTCTTT
TRBV28	15	.	TRBJ2-3	.	CASRPIGAPEDTQYF	TGTGCCAGCAGACCAATTGGGGCACCCGAGGATACGCAGTATTTT
TRBV20-1	14	many	TRBJ2-7	TRBD2	CSARTSGSLYEQYF	TGCAGTGCTCGGACTAGCGGGAGCTTATACGAGCAGTACTTC
TRBV20-1	14	.	TRBJ2-5	.	CSAGQLRAIETQYF	TGCAGTGCTGGGCAACTCCGGGCCATAGAGACCCAGTACTTC
TRBV27	13	few	TRBJ1-1	.	CASRLFWDTEAFF	TGTGCCAGCAGACTATTTTGGGACACTGAAGCTTTCTTT
TRBV7-2	14	.	TRBJ2-3	.	CASSLRTATDTQYF	TGTGCCAGCAGCCTTCGGACAGCTACAGATACGCAGTATTTT
TRBV4-3	15	once	TRBJ2-7	TRBD1	CASSQGWDRTAEQYF	TGCGCCAGCAGCCAAGGTTGGGACAGGACTGCCGAGCAGTACTTC
TRBV19	15	.	TRBJ1-4	.	CASSISTAANEKLFF	TGTGCCAGTAGTATCTCGACAGCCGCTAATGAAAAACTGTTTTTT
TRBV4-1	14	.	TRBJ1-1	.	CASSQRASITEAFF	TGCGCCAGCAGCCAGCGAGCATCGATCACTGAAGCTTTCTTT
TRBV10-3	13	many	TRBJ2-7	.	CAISELGTYEQYF	TGTGCCATCAGTGAGTTGGGGACCTACGAGCAGTACTTC
TRBV30	14	.	TRBJ2-7	TRBD2	CAWSAGTSPYEQYF	TGTGCCTGGAGTGCCGGGACTAGTCCCTACGAGCAGTACTTC
TRBV7-9	13	many	TRBJ2-7	.	CASSLERNYEQYF	TGTGCCAGCAGCTTAGAAAGGAACTACGAGCAGTACTTC
TRBV7-3	15	many	TRBJ2-7	TRBD2	CASSFGGSLSYEQYF	TGTGCCAGCAGCTTTGGCGGGAGTTTATCCTACGAGCAGTACTTC
TRBV28	15	many	TRBJ1-1	TRBD1	CASSFLGQGVTEAFF	TGTGCCAGCAGTTTCCTCGGACAGGGCGTCACTGAAGCTTTCTTT
TRBV29-1	14	.	TRBJ1-1	.	CSAHLGGMNTEAFF	TGCAGCGCCCACCTCGGGGGGATGAACACTGAAGCTTTCTTT
TRBV6-1	15	.	TRBJ1-1	.	CAGSRGDLMHSEAFF	TGTGCCGGCAGCCGGGGGGACCTTATGCATAGTGAAGCTTTCTTT
TRBV2	15	many	TRBJ2-2	TRBD2	CASKDTSDPTGELFF	TGTGCCAGCAAAGATACTAGCGATCCCACCGGGGAGCTGTTTTTT
TRBV5-1	18	many	TRBJ2-7	TRBD1	CASSLEPIRQGRDYEQYF	TGCGCCAGCAGCTTGGAACCGATCCGACAGGGAAGGGACTACGAGCAGTACTTC
TRBV7-6	14	.	TRBJ1-5	.	CASSPGFGNQPQHF	TGTGCCAGCAGCCCCGGATTCGGAAATCAGCCCCAGCATTTT
TRBV5-1	15	once	TRBJ2-5	.	CASSFLSTSEETQYF	TGCGCCAGCAGCTTCCTTAGCACGTCTGAGGAGACCCAGTACTTC
TRBV27	15	many	TRBJ1-6	TRBD1	CASSSRTGNDSPLHF	TGTGCCAGCAGTTCCAGGACAGGGAATGACTCACCCCTCCACTTT
TRBV27	14	.	TRBJ1-6	TRBD1	CASRPGTEISPLHF	TGTGCCAGCAGACCCGGGACAGAAATTTCACCCCTCCACTTT
TRBV6-1	13	many	TRBJ2-4	.	CASRSTGSNIQYF	TGTGCCAGCAGATCAACAGGGTCAAACATTCAGTACTTC
TRBV13	14	.	TRBJ2-1	.	CASSRNRPSDEQFF	TGTGCCAGCAGCCGAAACCGTCCAAGCGATGAGCAGTTCTTC
TRBV7-2	17	.	TRBJ2-1	TRBD2	CASSLAGLAGGGNEQFF	TGTGCCAGCAGCTTAGCCGGCCTAGCGGGAGGGGGCAATGAGCAGTTCTTC
TRBV7-2	13	.	TRBJ1-2	TRBD1	CASRRTGSDGYTF	TGTGCCAGCAGGCGGACAGGGTCTGACGGCTACACCTTC
TRBV29-1	10	once	TRBJ2-1	.	CSIQRNEQFF	TGCAGCATTCAGAGAAATGAGCAGTTCTTC
TRBV20-1	13	few	TRBJ2-7	TRBD2	CSARDWREDEQYF	TGCAGTGCCCGGGACTGGCGGGAGGACGAGCAGTACTTC
TRBV11-2	15	.	TRBJ2-6	.	CASSPYPSGANVLTF	TGTGCCAGCAGCCCATATCCCTCTGGGGCCAACGTCCTGACTTTC
TRBV3-1	13	few	TRBJ2-5	.	CASRDHPEETQYF	TGTGCCAGCCGGGACCACCCCGAAGAGACCCAGTACTTC
TRBV6-9	14	.	TRBJ2-7	.	CASSYADSTYEQYF	TGTGCCAGCAGTTATGCGGACAGTACCTACGAGCAGTACTTC
TRBV11-1	12	many	TRBJ2-7	.	CASSLSHYEQYF	TGTGCCAGCAGCTTATCACACTACGAGCAGTACTTC
TRBV12-3/TRBV12-4	13	.	TRBJ2-1	.	CASSFGSYNEQFF	TGTGCCAGCAGCTTTGGCTCCTACAATGAGCAGTTCTTC
TRBV30	15	few	TRBJ1-3	.	CASAKGHRSGNTIYF	TGTGCCTCGGCGAAGGGACATAGATCTGGAAACACCATATATTTT
TRBV14	13	.	TRBJ1-1	.	CASSLPGATEAFF	TGTGCCAGCAGCCTTCCGGGGGCAACTGAAGCTTTCTTT
TRBV29-1	12	many	TRBJ1-1	.	CSVVQGPTEAFF	TGCAGCGTTGTGCAGGGTCCGACTGAAGCTTTCTTT
TRBV5-1	14	.	TRBJ1-2	.	CASSSTPLTYGYTF	TGCGCCAGCAGCTCAACACCCCTAACCTATGGCTACACCTTC
TRBV28	12	.	TRBJ2-3	.	CASSAGQDTQYF	TGTGCCAGCAGTGCCGGGCAAGATACGCAGTATTTT